The T cell receptor (beta chain) described here comes from a study of T cells expressing NK-cell markers. Study details: Among eight sequenced donors, seven carried HCMV seropositivity while one was seronegative. Study-level points and caveats: In a group of about 6 donors, dominant NKG2C+ clonotypes represented roughly 1.0-7.5% of CD8+ T cells. The same clonotypes also predominated in the CD3+CD56-NKG2C+ fraction of a handful of donors.

CDR1 and CDR2 from the germline V gene are SGHAT and FQNNGV. The CDR3 covers 14 residues. Template switching by 5'RACE with UMIs generated the TCR beta cDNA. From the 5' RACE reads, TCRdb lists one entry per CDR3 protein and no DNA. The sample has 300,000 to 450,000 distinct CDR3 sequences. Concerning this clonotype itself: Its antigen remains unidentified.

Material for sequencing was blood T cells: a sorted CD56 or NKG2C T cell subset, CD4+ or CD8+ T cells, or bulk PBMC T cells (not recorded which). The chain uses TRBV11-2 and TRBJ2-3. The origin of this receptor is a man aged 18 to 69 in good health. The CDR3 sequence is CASSQMTGTDTQYF.